Below, 28 T cell receptor beta chains from the same sample are listed, as sequenced in a study of blood T cell repertoires in COVID-19 (TCRdb year 2020). Libraries were prepared through the immunoSEQ multiplex PCR assay. TCRdb took over this immuneACCESS table, retaining in-frame rearrangements with V and J assigned. Such tables are incomplete; in checked studies, under half of the missing clones stem from an unresolved V gene, and the remainder is unexplained. The sample includes around 140,000 clones, with roughly 78% observed a single time. Together, the top ten hold approximately 16% of the sample. Sequencing was performed on peripheral blood. The receptors derive from a human donor with acute or convalescent COVID-19. The donor label of this sample is uncertain.

This clone was recorded only once. The chain uses TRBV5-4 and TRBJ1-2; TRBD1 is a possible D gene (5 bases). CDR3 length equals 17 residues. Germline-derived CDR1 and CDR2 are SGHNT and YYREEE (reference sequence). The ends were cut back, 4 bases at V and 4 bases at J, with 23 bases in the middle. The CDR3 DNA reads as TGTGCCAGCAGCCCGTTCCGCCTTGGTCAAAGGGGCTATGGCTACACCTTC. Its translation is CASSPFRLGQRGYGYTF.

On this clone itself: Other nucleotide sequences from this sample produce the same CDR3. The rearrangement joins TRBV20-1 to TRBJ2-6; D perhaps matches TRBD1 (6 bases). CDR1 is DFQATT and CDR2 is SNEGSKA in the germline V gene (reference sequence). With 3 bases removed from V and 1 base from J, the gap between germline ends came to 7 bases. The CDR3 has 14 amino acids. In DNA, the CDR3 is TGCAGTGCTAGTAGGGGGTCTGGGGCCAACGTCCTGACTTTC. Translation gives CSASRGSGANVLTF.

CDR3 sequence (DNA): TGTGCCAGCAGCAAGGCCGGGACACCGTACCAAGAGACCCAGTACTTC. It is translated as CASSKAGTPYQETQYF. V usage is TRBV5-6 and J usage is TRBJ2-5, with a possible D match to TRBD1 (6 bases). This CDR3 has 16 amino acids. Germline V gene sequence: CDR1 SGHDT, CDR2 YYEEEE. Trimming shortened V by 4 bases and J by 0 bases, and 16 bases separated the two germline ends. Variable domain in full (rest from reference TRBV5-6 and TRBJ2-5): DAGVTQSPTHLIKTRGQQVTLRCSPKSGHDTVSWYQQALGQGPQFIFQYYEEEERQRGNFPDRFSGHQFPNYSSELNVNALLLGDSALYLCASSKAGTPYQETQYFGPGTRLLVL.

The chain is built from TRBV6-5 and TRBJ1-2; 7 positions agree with TRBD1. In germline, CDR1 is MNHEY, CDR2 SVGAGI. This CDR3 has 15 amino acids. The V segment lost 7 bases and the J segment 1 base; nucleotides outside the gene matches: 9. In DNA, the CDR3 is TGTGCCAGCAACCCGGGACAGATTAATAACTATGGCTACACCTTC. Amino acids: CASNPGQINNYGYTF.

This rearrangement joins TRBV7-9 to TRBJ2-3; perhaps TRBD1 as D (5 bases). The ends were cut back, 5 bases at V and 3 bases at J, with 15 bases in the middle. Germline-derived CDR1 and CDR2 are SEHNR and FQNEAQ (reference sequence). The CDR3 totals 15 residues. In DNA, the CDR3 is TGTGCCAGCAGCATACTACAGGCTGGGACAGATACGCAGTATTTT. This translates into CASSILQAGTDTQYF. The full variable domain, its missing parts supplied by reference TRBV7-9 and TRBJ2-3, is DTGVSQNPRHKITKRGQNVTFRCDPISEHNRLYWYRQTLGQGPEFLTYFQNEAQLEKSRLLSDRFSAERPKGSFSTLEIQRTEQGDSAMYLCASSILQAGTDTQYFGPGTRLTVL.

The V and J genes are TRBV2 and TRBJ2-7; D is unresolved. Germline-derived CDR1 and CDR2 are SNHLY and FYNNEI. V gave up 4 bases and J gave up 9 bases, with 7 bases separating them. The CDR3 consists of 10 residues. For the CDR3, the DNA is TGTGCCAGCAGTGGACAAGGGCAGTACTTC. As protein: CASSGQGQYF. Supplemented by reference TRBV2 and TRBJ2-7, the full variable domain reads EPEVTQTPSHQVTQMGQEVILRCVPISNHLYFYWYRQILGQKVEFLVSFYNNEISEKSEIFDDQFSVERPDGSNFTLKIRSTKLEDSAMYFCASSGQGQYFGPGTRLTVT.

The rearrangement links TRBV7-2 to TRBJ1-5, with TRBD1 matching 7 bases. With V trimmed by 1 base and J by 1 base, 1 base remained unmatched. In germline, CDR1 is SGHTA, CDR2 FQGNSA. The CDR3 runs 15 residues. Here the CDR3 DNA reads TGTGCCAGCAGCTTAGGGGGACAGAGCAATCAGCCCCAGCATTTT. Its translation is CASSLGGQSNQPQHF.

The V call is TRBV2, the J call TRBJ1-4; 9 bases line up with TRBD1. V was pared by 6 bases and J by 2 bases, with 7 bases of the junction left unmatched. The CDR3 length is 16 residues. Germline V gene sequence: CDR1 SNHLY, CDR2 FYNNEI. This chain's CDR3 is CASSPGQGATNEKLFF. In DNA, the CDR3 is TGTGCCAGCAGCCCGGGACAGGGCGCTACTAATGAAAAACTGTTTTTT.

The rearrangement joins TRBV7-2 to TRBJ1-2; 8 bases fit TRBD1. Trimming took 2 bases from V and 4 from J; bases not matched to a gene: 3. Germline V gene sequence: CDR1 SGHTA, CDR2 FQGNSA. The CDR3 contains 14 residues. The CDR3 region is CASSLWGQVYGYTF. CDR3 coding DNA: TGTGCCAGCAGCTTATGGGGACAGGTCTATGGCTACACCTTC.

This clone was seen more than once but under ten times. This chain joins TRBV2 and TRBJ1-1, with 7 nucleotides matching TRBD1. With 10 bases clipped from V and 0 bases from J, the junction kept 8 bases outside the gene matches. CDR1 is SNHLY, CDR2 FYNNEI, per germline. There are 14 residues in the CDR3. Here the CDR3 reads CATLPGQMNTEAFF. The CDR3 nucleotides read TGTGCCACCTTACCGGGACAGATGAACACTGAAGCTTTCTTT.

The CDR3 DNA reads TGTGCCAGCAGTGATGGGGGCGGTGGAAACACCATATATTTT. Translation gives CASSDGGGGNTIYF. The chain carries TRBV2 and TRBJ1-3, with a weak D call TRBD1 (6 bases). Deletions cut 3 bases from V and 3 bases from J, with 9 bases between. CDR3 length equals 14 residues. Germline values: CDR1 SNHLY, CDR2 FYNNEI.

This rearrangement joins TRBV2 to TRBJ1-1; no definite D call. The CDR3 runs 12 residues. Trimming shortened V by 6 bases and J by 4 bases, and 9 bases separated the two germline ends. Germline CDR1 reads SNHLY; CDR2 reads FYNNEI. CDR3 in DNA: TGTGCCAGCAGCCCCTCGGGCACTGAAGCTTTCTTT. Amino acids: CASSPSGTEAFF.

The V and J genes are TRBV30 and TRBJ1-4; the D gene is possibly TRBD1 (6 bases). This CDR3 has 15 amino acids. Trimming cost V 3 bases and J 4 bases, with 15 bases left between them. Germline CDR1 GTSNPN, CDR2 SVGIG (reference sequence). In DNA form, the CDR3 reads TGTGCCTGGAGCGACGGACAGTCTAATAATGAAAAACTGTTTTTT. The encoded protein is CAWSDGQSNNEKLFF.

The rearrangement links TRBV5-1 to TRBJ2-7; the D is unclear. Germline V gene lookup returns CDR1 SGHRS and CDR2 YFSETQ. CDR3 length: 11 residues. V was shortened by 4 bases and J by 6 bases, with 8 bases between the two germline ends. In nucleotides, the CDR3 is TGCGCCAGCAGCCAACTTTCCGAGCAGTACTTC. Translation gives CASSQLSEQYF.

This rearrangement joins TRBV12-5 to TRBJ2-2; 14 bases line up with TRBD2. The CDR3 is 20 residues long. V was clipped by 0 bases and J by 5 bases; unmatched bases: 11. The V gene's germline CDR1 is LGHNT and CDR2 FRNRAP. CDR3 bases: TGTGCTAGTGGTTTGGTAAGAGGGACTAGCGGGGGCCCCATGACCGGGGAGCTGTTTTTT. It encodes CASGLVRGTSGGPMTGELFF.

This chain uses TRBV29-1 with TRBJ1-1; tentative D call: TRBD1 (6 bases). The V and J ends lost 7 bases and 0 bases respectively, with 18 bases between them. Germline V gene lookup returns CDR1 SQVTM and CDR2 ANQGSEA. The CDR3 totals 15 residues. CDR3 sequence reads: CSAEDSKKMNTEAFF. CDR3 bases: TGCAGCGCCGAGGACAGTAAAAAAATGAACACTGAAGCTTTCTTT.

The V call is TRBV7-8, the J call TRBJ2-3, with 10 bases that match TRBD1. The V and J ends lost 6 bases and 3 bases, in that order; junction bases with no gene match: 6. Per the germline V gene, CDR1 is SGHVS and CDR2 is FQNEAQ. This CDR3 region has 15 residues. CDR3 nucleotide sequence: TGTGCCAGCAGGGCGACAGGGGGCAAAACAGATACGCAGTATTTT. This encodes CASRATGGKTDTQYF. The variable domain in full, with the rest retrieved from reference TRBV7-8 and TRBJ2-3, is GAGVSQSPRYKVAKRGQDVALRCDPISGHVSLFWYQQALGQGPEFLTYFQNEAQLDKSGLPSDRFFAERPEGSVSTLKIQRTQQEDSAVYLCASRATGGKTDTQYFGPGTRLTVL.

J is TRBJ1-1 and V is TRBV7-9; a weak D match, TRBD1 (6 bases). The CDR3 loop spans 15 amino acids. Trimming stripped 4 bases from V and 4 bases from J, with 16 bases between. CDR1 SEHNR and CDR2 FQNEAQ come from the germline V gene (reference sequence). CDR3 residues: CASSSYRDGATEAFF. DNA for the CDR3: TGTGCCAGCAGCTCCTACAGGGACGGGGCCACTGAAGCTTTCTTT.

V is TRBV4-3 and J is TRBJ2-6; D is uncertain. The CDR3 is 18 amino acids. Trimming stripped 0 bases from V and 1 base from J, with 13 bases between. CDR1 and CDR2 (germline): LGHNA, YSLEER. The CDR3 protein is CASSQEFYIESGANVLTF. CDR3 DNA: TGCGCCAGCAGCCAAGAGTTTTATATAGAGTCTGGGGCCAACGTCCTGACTTTC.

This clone appeared a single time. CDR3 DNA: TGTGCCAGTAGTGACCTGGGGAGGCCTCAGAACACTGAAGCTTTCTTT. It translates to CASSDLGRPQNTEAFF. The gene calls are TRBV19 and TRBJ1-1; no clear D. This CDR3 region has 16 residues. Germline CDR1 and CDR2: LNHDA and SQIVND (reference sequence). With 5 bases removed from V and 1 base from J, the gap between germline ends came to 17 bases.

The chain links TRBV6-2 or TRBV6-3 to TRBJ2-7, with TRBD2 matching 16 bases. This CDR3 contains 18 residues. Germline CDR1 and CDR2: MNHEY and SVGEGT. Germline trimming cut 5 bases from V and 7 bases from J; bases unmatched to any gene: 14. The CDR3 loop reads CASSQPGLAGGPLEEQYF. CDR3 in DNA: TGTGCCAGCAGTCAACCGGGACTAGCGGGGGGGCCATTAGAAGAGCAGTACTTC.

V is TRBV5-1 and J is TRBJ1-1, with TRBD1 as a possible D gene (5 bases). Germline values: CDR1 SGHRS, CDR2 YFSETQ. The CDR3 has 13 residues. Trimming took off 2 bases at V and 6 bases at J, with 11 bases between the two ends. This chain's CDR3 is CASSLWRDSEAFF. Written as DNA, the CDR3 is TGCGCCAGCAGCTTATGGAGGGACTCTGAAGCTTTCTTT.

The chain uses TRBV29-1 and TRBJ1-1, with 7 bases fitting TRBD1. The V segment lost 4 bases and the J segment 3 bases; nucleotides outside the gene matches: 2. CDR3 length: 12 amino acids. Germline assignment: CDR1 SQVTM and CDR2 ANQGSEA. This CDR3 reads CSVGQGDTEAFF. The CDR3 nucleotides are TGCAGCGTTGGACAGGGAGACACTGAAGCTTTCTTT.

This clone was picked up a small number of times. The chain links TRBV2 to TRBJ1-5, with D possibly matching TRBD1 (6 bases). The CDR3 sequence is 15 residues long. Trimming took 7 bases from V and 1 from J, leaving 14 bases between them. From germline, CDR1 is SNHLY and CDR2 FYNNEI. The CDR3 DNA reads TGTGCCAGCACTCTGAACAGGGTGAGCAATCAGCCCCAGCATTTT. Translated: CASTLNRVSNQPQHF. The full variable domain, rest sourced from reference TRBV2 and TRBJ1-5, is EPEVTQTPSHQVTQMGQEVILRCVPISNHLYFYWYRQILGQKVEFLVSFYNNEISEKSEIFDDQFSVERPDGSNFTLKIRSTKLEDSAMYFCASTLNRVSNQPQHFGDGTRLSIL.

Note on this clone: This same CDR3 is encoded by further DNA sequences in the sample. This chain links TRBV5-1 with TRBJ1-1; D gene unclear. Germline CDR1 is SGHRS and CDR2 is YFSETQ. V lost 3 bases and J 2 bases, leaving 11 bases between the germline ends. There are 14 residues in the CDR3. CDR3 amino acids: CASSSLTGNTEAFF. CDR3 sequence (DNA): TGCGCCAGCAGCTCCCTTACGGGAAACACTGAAGCTTTCTTT.

CDR3 DNA: TGCAGCGTTGAAGCGGGACAGGGAACTGAAGCTTTCTTT. Residues: CSVEAGQGTEAFF. The rearrangement links TRBV29-1 to TRBJ1-1, with 9 nucleotides matching TRBD1. Germline trimming cut 1 base from V and 5 bases from J; bases unmatched to any gene: 2. In germline, CDR1 is SQVTM, CDR2 ANQGSEA. The CDR3 totals 13 residues. Using reference TRBV29-1 and TRBJ1-1 for the parts outside the CDR3, the full variable domain is SAVISQKPSRDICQRGTSLTIQCQVDSQVTMMFWYRQQPGQSLTLIATANQGSEATYESGFVIDKFPISRPNLTFSTLTVSNMSPEDSSIYLCSVEAGQGTEAFFGQGTRLTVV.

The rearrangement links TRBV10-3 to TRBJ2-4; D is ambiguous. CDR1 is ENHRY and CDR2 is SYGVKD in the germline V gene. V lost 6 bases to trimming and J lost 0 bases, with 9 bases between them. CDR3 size: 14 residues. The CDR3 reads CAISAEVAKNIQYF. In DNA form, the CDR3 reads TGTGCCATCAGCGCAGAGGTAGCCAAAAACATTCAGTACTTC.

The rearrangement joins TRBV5-1 to TRBJ2-7; TRBD2 might be the D (5 bases). Per the germline V gene, CDR1 is SGHRS and CDR2 is YFSETQ. The CDR3 sequence is 13 residues long. V was cut by 2 bases and J by 6 bases, with 12 bases left in between. CDR3 sequence (DNA): TGCGCCAGCAGCTTAGGACTCTCTCTCGAGCAGTACTTC. Translation: CASSLGLSLEQYF.